These 24 T cell receptor beta chains share one sample of origin, sequenced in a study of early T cells in non-severe SARS-CoV-2 infection. TCRdb reprocessed the 5' RACE reads via MiXCR and lists one record per CDR3 protein. The sample has about 66,000 distinct CDR3 sequences, less than 9.5% seen once; the top ten hold approximately 3%. Sequenced sample: whole blood. These receptors originate from an adult who was a healthcare worker with PCR-confirmed SARS-CoV-2 infection or an uninfected control (not recorded which).

V gene TRBV6-2 or TRBV6-3 combines with J gene TRBJ2-2, with D perhaps TRBD1 (6 bases). V gave up 2 bases and J gave up 5 bases, with 12 bases separating them. Germline CDR1 and CDR2: MNHEY and SVGEGT. The CDR3 contains 15 residues. CDR3 nucleotide sequence: TGTGCCAGCAGTTACGGCAGGGGAGATACCGGGGAGCTGTTTTTT. It yields the protein CASSYGRGDTGELFF.

This clonotype has a count of ten or more. This rearrangement joins TRBV28 to TRBJ2-7; 7 nucleotides agree with TRBD1. Germline V gene sequence: CDR1 MDHEN, CDR2 SYDVKM. V trimming: 4 bases; J trimming: 2 bases; junction bases outside the gene matches: 14. CDR3 size: 17 residues. As DNA, the CDR3 is TGTGCCAGCAGTTCCGCTATTTGGGACAGTGGGCCCTACGAGCAGTACTTC. Its protein is CASSSAIWDSGPYEQYF.

The rearrangement joins TRBV3-1 to TRBJ1-4; D perhaps matches TRBD1 (5 bases). Germline-derived CDR1 and CDR2 are LGHDT and YNNKEL (reference sequence). The CDR3 has 14 amino acids. The germline V and J ends were trimmed by 4 bases and 5 bases, with 11 bases remaining between them. This CDR3 reads CASSLSGDNEKLFF. The CDR3 DNA sequence: TGTGCCAGCAGCCTCAGCGGGGACAATGAAAAACTGTTTTTT.

J is TRBJ1-2 and V is TRBV2; D perhaps matches TRBD1 (5 bases). Germline loops: CDR1 SNHLY, CDR2 FYNNEI. The CDR3 length is 15 residues. The V end was cut by 2 bases, the J end by 5 bases, with 15 bases between. CDR3 coding DNA: TGTGCCAGCAGTGAAATCCCGGGGGGAGGGTATGGCTACACCTTC. This gives the protein CASSEIPGGGYGYTF.

This clonotype has just a few counts. The chain links TRBV28 to TRBJ2-3; possible D gene TRBD2, 6 bases. V was pared by 5 bases and J by 2 bases, with 14 bases between. Germline values: CDR1 MDHEN, CDR2 SYDVKM. CDR3 length equals 15 residues. The CDR3 nucleotides are TGTGCCAGCAGTCCCGGGACTGCAATCACAGATACGCAGTATTTT. Translated: CASSPGTAITDTQYF.

In this sample, this clonotype turned up many times. The CDR3 bases are TGTGCCAGCAGCGGTCCGTCGGGGGAGACCCAGTACTTC. It yields the protein CASSGPSGETQYF. The chain carries TRBV7-3 and TRBJ2-5; the D gene is possibly TRBD2 (5 bases). The CDR3 runs 13 residues. V was pared by 5 bases and J by 5 bases, with 12 bases between. Germline V gives CDR1 SGHTA, CDR2 FQGTGA.

This chain connects TRBV30 to TRBJ2-1; D gene ambiguous. Germline CDR1 is GTSNPN and CDR2 is SVGIG (reference sequence). V dropped 0 bases and J dropped 5 bases, with 8 bases sitting between them. This CDR3 is built from 13 residues. CDR3 sequence: CAWSVGLDNEQFF. The CDR3 nucleotides read TGTGCCTGGAGTGTAGGCTTGGACAATGAGCAGTTCTTC.

This clonotype was detected only a few times. The V gene is TRBV5-5, the J gene TRBJ2-1, with 7 bases that match TRBD1. CDR1 is SGHKS and CDR2 is YYEKEE in the germline V gene (reference sequence). The junction had 4 bases not matched to a gene; V was cut back by 0 bases and J by 7 bases. This CDR3 contains 14 residues. As DNA, the CDR3 is TGTGCCAGCAGCTTGGGACAGGGACGGAATGAGCAGTTCTTC. Protein product: CASSLGQGRNEQFF.

This clonotype was found a few times. The J gene is TRBJ2-1, the V gene TRBV18; 11 positions agree with TRBD2. Trimming took 6 bases from V and 5 from J; bases not matched to a gene: 9. The CDR3 loop spans 16 amino acids. In germline, CDR1 is KGHSH, CDR2 LQKENI. CDR3 DNA: TGTGCCAGCTCGCCCCAACTAGCGGGAGCTGACAATGAGCAGTTCTTC. It codes for CASSPQLAGADNEQFF.

In its sample, this clonotype was seen many times. V is TRBV29-1 and J is TRBJ2-5, with D perhaps TRBD2 (5 bases). Germline CDR1 reads SQVTM; CDR2 reads ANQGSEA. Deletions cut 7 bases from V and 2 bases from J, with 11 bases between. The CDR3 covers 12 residues. CDR3 coding DNA: TGCAGCGGTGGACTGGAGCAAGAGACCCAGTACTTC. It translates to CSGGLEQETQYF.

V and J are TRBV5-1 and TRBJ1-3; D not resolved. The CDR3 has 16 amino acids. Germline V CDR1 and CDR2: SGHRS, YFSETQ. Trimming took off 3 bases at V and 1 base at J, with 14 bases between the two ends. The CDR3 bases are TGCGCCAGCAGCTATCAGGACGGAAATTCTGGAAACACCATATATTTT. Its protein is CASSYQDGNSGNTIYF.

The rearrangement uses TRBV7-2 and TRBJ2-7; possible D gene TRBD2, 5 bases. CDR1 and CDR2 (germline): SGHTA, FQGNSA. V was cut by 1 base and J by 3 bases, with 10 bases left in between. This CDR3 contains 14 residues. CDR3 nucleotides: TGTGCCAGCAGCTTAGTTGCCAGCGGCTACGAGCAGTACTTC. Its protein is CASSLVASGYEQYF.

The genes are TRBV30 and TRBJ2-7; 12 bases agree with TRBD1. This CDR3 is 14 amino acids long. V dropped 3 bases and J dropped 5; count of bases not matched to a gene: 5. CDR1 is GTSNPN and CDR2 is SVGIG in the germline V gene (reference sequence). DNA for the CDR3: TGTGCCTGGAGGGGGACAGGGGGCTACCACGAGCAGTACTTC. Its protein product is CAWRGTGGYHEQYF.

This chain joins TRBV4-3 and TRBJ2-3, with D unclear. The CDR3 totals 14 residues. V lost 0 bases, J lost 6 bases, and 10 bases lay in between. Germline V lookup: CDR1 LGHNA, CDR2 YSLEER. The CDR3 region has the DNA TGCGCCAGCAGCCAAGATTCCGTCCAGGATACGCAGTATTTT. It specifies CASSQDSVQDTQYF.

This clonotype showed up many times. The rearrangement joins TRBV10-3 to TRBJ2-1; 12 bases align to TRBD2. This CDR3 contains 15 residues. After removal of 7 bases from V and 4 bases from J, the junction contained 5 bases not matched to a gene. Per the germline V gene, CDR1 is ENHRY and CDR2 is SYGVKD. This CDR3 reads CAITSLAGGYNEQFF. The CDR3 region has the DNA TGTGCCATCACATCTCTAGCGGGAGGGTACAATGAGCAGTTCTTC.

The chain combines TRBV5-5 with TRBJ2-3; 10 bases are shared with TRBD2. Germline V gene sequence: CDR1 SGHKS, CDR2 YYEKEE (reference sequence). The CDR3 consists of 16 residues. The V and J ends lost 4 bases and 1 base, in that order; junction bases with no gene match: 6. CDR3 loop: CASSPDLAGGTDTQYF. In DNA form, the CDR3 reads TGTGCCAGCAGCCCGGACCTAGCGGGAGGCACAGATACGCAGTATTTT.

The sample holds many counts of this clonotype. The gene calls are TRBV15 and TRBJ2-2, with TRBD1 identical over 10 bases. V lost 0 bases, J lost 5 bases, and 3 bases stayed unmatched. This CDR3 has 16 residues. The germline gives CDR1 LNHNV, CDR2 YYDKDF (reference sequence). This chain's CDR3 is CATSRDRTGGTGELFF. In DNA, the CDR3 is TGTGCCACCAGCAGAGACAGGACAGGGGGGACCGGGGAGCTGTTTTTT.

This clonotype was counted at least ten times. The chain uses TRBV10-3 and TRBJ2-4, with D possibly being TRBD1 (6 bases). Germline V gene data show CDR1 as ENHRY and CDR2 as SYGVKD. This CDR3 has 15 residues. V was clipped by 3 bases and J by 0 bases, with 9 bases between them. For the CDR3, the DNA is TGTGCCATCAGTGACACAGGGTTAGCCAAAAACATTCAGTACTTC. Amino acids: CAISDTGLAKNIQYF.

This chain links TRBV14 with TRBJ2-3; 7 nucleotides line up with TRBD2. This CDR3 spans 13 amino acids. V lost 4 bases to trimming and J lost 7 bases; unmatched junction nucleotides: 5. CDR1 SGHDN and CDR2 FVKESK come from the germline V gene. Written as DNA, the CDR3 is TGTGCCAGCAGCCCACAGCGGGGCCATACGCAGTATTTT. Translation gives CASSPQRGHTQYF.

The J gene is TRBJ2-3, the V gene TRBV7-9; tentatively, D is TRBD2 (6 bases). Trimming took 2 bases from V and 4 from J, leaving 13 bases between them. The CDR3 extends over 15 amino acids. The germline V gene has CDR1 SEHNR and CDR2 FQNEAQ (reference sequence). The CDR3 region has the DNA TGTGCCAGCAGCTTATCCAGGGCGGGACCAGATACGCAGTATTTT. Translated, it gives CASSLSRAGPDTQYF.

The chain recombines TRBV4-1 with TRBJ1-2, with a weak D call TRBD1 (6 bases). The germline V and J ends were trimmed by 0 bases and 8 bases, with 16 bases remaining between them. CDR1 is MGHRA, CDR2 YSYEKL, per germline. The CDR3 loop spans 15 amino acids. As DNA, the CDR3 is TGCGCCAGCAGCCAAGATGAGGGGGGATCTTTGGGCTACACCTTC. This codes for CASSQDEGGSLGYTF.

There are many counts of this clonotype. The chain combines TRBV18 with TRBJ1-2; D possibly corresponds to TRBD1 (5 bases). Per germline, CDR1 KGHSH and CDR2 LQKENI. The V and J ends lost 6 bases and 6 bases respectively, with 8 bases between them. The CDR3 has 11 residues. The CDR3 here is CASSQGDGYTF. The DNA for the CDR3 is TGTGCCAGCTCCCAGGGCGATGGCTACACCTTC.

Worth noting for this clonotype: A much more abundant neighbour one base away suggests this may be a read error. The CDR3 protein is CATALGEGKVHF. In DNA form, the CDR3 reads TGTGCCACCGCTCTGGGCGAGGGGAAAGTACACTTC. This chain connects TRBV10-3 to TRBJ2-5; D assignment may be TRBD1 or TRBD2 (5 bases each). This CDR3 region has 12 residues. Germline-derived CDR1 and CDR2 are ENHRY and SYGVKD.

This clonotype came up a few times. The rearrangement joins TRBV7-9 to TRBJ2-5; D is unclear. The CDR3 extends over 14 amino acids. The V gene's germline CDR1 is SEHNR and CDR2 FQNEAQ (reference sequence). The V and J ends lost 5 bases and 5 bases respectively, with 15 bases between them. CDR3 loop: CASSPSSSTETQYF. For the CDR3, the DNA is TGTGCCAGCAGCCCTAGTTCAAGCACGGAGACCCAGTACTTC.